This T cell receptor beta chain was sequenced in a study of T cell responses to AZD1222 COVID-19 vaccine. The method was immunoSEQ multiplex PCR; TCRdb's version includes in-frame clones alone and lacks a portion of them. The sample has 130,000 to 150,000 clones, 90% seen once; the top ten hold 3.4%. Notes on this clone: Antigen unknown.

Findings of the study overall: Donors were largely white British and mainly female; clonal diversity was possibly underestimated. Repertoire samples came only from after the peak T cell response.

This CDR3 spans 14 amino acids. Per germline, CDR1 SNHLY and CDR2 FYNNEI. The V end lost 2 bases, the J end lost 5 bases, and 12 bases lay between the germline ends. This sequence originates from an adult in good health. Sequenced here: peripheral blood, sampled on day 0 of AZD1222 vaccination. The chain employs TRBV2 and TRBJ1-2, with D perhaps matching TRBD1 (6 bases). The CDR3, as DNA: TGTGCCAGCAGTGAACTCGGCCAGGGGTATGGCTACACCTTC. Its protein is CASSELGQGYGYTF.